The present T cell receptor beta chain was sequenced within a study of T cell repertoires in cytomegalovirus infection (dated by TCRdb to between 2019 and 2020). About the study as a whole: The peptide stimulations were aimed at well-studied HLA-B-restricted epitopes as well as recently identified HLA-C-restricted CMV epitopes, whose presentation resists viral immunomodulation. Because public TCR beta signatures pointed to carriage of CMV infection together with the matching HLA type, the HLA type of each donor mattered for the analysis.

This clonotype was found a few times. No cognate antigen has been identified for it. The sample holds no much larger clone one base away, and base qualities are not on file. Overall study results and their limits: In the ex vivo response, HLA-C-restricted CMV-specific TCR beta clonotypes were dominant, and in two of eight donors the single most frequent clonotype came from this HLA-C-restricted group. Cumulative frequency of public TCR beta family members discriminated carriers of CMV infection plus the relevant HLA type in this cohort and an independent roughly 350-donor cohort.

Interpreted using the paper, the treatment or condition label stands for: in vitro stimulation with specific CMV peptide epitopes to enrich CMV-specific T cells. For sequencing, an Illumina HiSeq 1500 was employed. The public reads were reanalyzed by TCRdb: fastp trimming at Q25, MiXCR alignment, in-frame beta chains only. CDR3 protein sequences are deduplicated, and each keeps its most common genes and DNA. Across this sample there are about 890,000 distinct CDR3 sequences, with roughly 30% seen only once. The top ten hold roughly 13% of the sample. V drops 8 bases and J drops 4 bases, leaving 15 bases in between. The CDR3 runs 14 amino acids, cysteine and phenylalanine included. The CDR3 DNA has 42 bases and is translated from base 1. The germline V gene (reference sequence) provides CDR1 MNHEY and CDR2 SMNVEV.

This chain joins TRBV27 to TRBJ2-1; a tentative D call is TRBD1 (5 bases match). The material was cultured CD8+ T cells from PBMCs, obtained from culture after CMV antigen stimulation. The clonotype comes from a human donor in good health (CMV status not recorded). Some clones in this sample may be carry-over from other donors' samples. The bases are TGTGCCAGCGCCCAGGGAACTCTTTACAATGAGCAGTTCTTC. The resulting protein is CASAQGTLYNEQFF.